Here is one T cell receptor (beta chain) with its context. This sample also contains other DNA sequences that code for the same CDR3. This record belongs to a study of shared clonotypes between healthy human individuals. Unmatched junction bases numbered 3, after V lost 6 bases and J lost 2 bases. Germline V lookup: CDR1 MDHEN, CDR2 SYDVKM. The CDR3 covers 14 residues. Only in-frame clones appear in the TCRdb table, and some are missing; sequencing was by immunoSEQ multiplex PCR. The table shows 550,000 to 850,000 clones, with roughly 72% occurring only once. The sequencing sample was made of memory CD4+ T cells sorted from blood. Subset meaning: CD45RA-negative fraction. The origin of this receptor is a woman in her 30s in good health. The chain is built from TRBV28 and TRBJ1-2; TRBD1 matches 10 bases. The CDR3 DNA reads TGTGCCAGCAGCCCGGGACAGGGGAACTATGGCTACACCTTC. The encoded protein is CASSPGQGNYGYTF.